Presented here are 20 T cell receptor beta chains from one specimen sequenced in a study of CD8 T cells in ankylosing spondylitis. Study conclusions and caveats: Fewer than ten highly homologous variants made up a TCR beta motif that seemed to typify ankylosing spondylitis blood.

The antigens of these receptors remain unknown. TCRdb called the 5' RACE reads again in MiXCR, with one record for every CDR3 protein. This table holds about 390,000 distinct CDR3 sequences, around 24% found once. The sequencing sample was made of blood, either unsorted or a sorted T cell fraction (not recorded which). Every receptor here comes from a male donor with ankylosing spondylitis.

The chain carries TRBV29-1 and TRBJ1-1; D unresolved. Trimming removed 6 bases at V and 1 base at J, with 12 bases between. From germline, CDR1 is SQVTM and CDR2 ANQGSEA. The length of the CDR3 is 13 residues. In nucleotides, the CDR3 is TGCAGCGTCCAAACCCCAGAGAACACTGAAGCTTTCTTT. Translated: CSVQTPENTEAFF. The variable domain in full, completed from reference TRBV29-1 and TRBJ1-1, reads SAVISQKPSRDICQRGTSLTIQCQVDSQVTMMFWYRQQPGQSLTLIATANQGSEATYESGFVIDKFPISRPNLTFSTLTVSNMSPEDSSIYLCSVQTPENTEAFFGQGTRLTVV.

This clonotype was observed a handful of times. CDR3 sequence reads: CSVTGANTGELFF. The CDR3 bases are TGCAGCGTTACAGGGGCGAACACCGGGGAGCTGTTTTTT. The rearrangement joins TRBV29-1 to TRBJ2-2, with 7 bases lining up with TRBD1. Per the germline V gene, CDR1 is SQVTM and CDR2 is ANQGSEA. This CDR3 contains 13 residues. The V segment lost 5 bases and the J segment 0 bases; nucleotides outside the gene matches: 0.

This clonotype was seen a handful of times. The chain carries TRBV11-1 and TRBJ1-1, with D possibly matching TRBD1 (5 bases). Germline CDR1 is SGHAT and CDR2 is FQDESV (reference sequence). The length of the CDR3 is 15 residues. V was clipped by 4 bases and J by 4 bases, with 16 bases between them. As DNA, the CDR3 is TGTGCCAGCAGCTCGGGACGCCTTTATGCCACTGAAGCTTTCTTT. Translating gives CASSSGRLYATEAFF.

V gene TRBV7-6 combines with J gene TRBJ2-1, with 8 bases identical to TRBD2. The germline V gene encodes CDR1 SGHVS and CDR2 FNYEAQ. The ends lost 3 bases at V and 9 bases at J; junction bases unmatched: 4. The CDR3 totals 13 residues. The CDR3 nucleotides are TGTGCCAGCAGCTTTGAGCGGGAGACTGAGCAGTTCTTC. Translated: CASSFERETEQFF.

This clonotype was seen more than once but under ten times. The chain has TRBV20-1 and TRBJ2-7, with 12 nucleotides matching TRBD2. Trimming took 0 bases from V and 0 from J; bases not matched to a gene: 0. Germline V gene data show CDR1 as DFQATT and CDR2 as SNEGSKA (reference sequence). This CDR3 comprises 15 residues. The CDR3 spells CSARETSGSSYEQYF. For the CDR3, the DNA is TGCAGTGCTAGAGAGACTAGCGGGAGCTCCTACGAGCAGTACTTC.

V usage is TRBV6-4 and J usage is TRBJ2-2; 8 bases align to TRBD2. V was pared by 4 bases and J by 4 bases, with 5 bases of the junction left unmatched. The CDR3 totals 15 residues. Germline CDR1 is MRHNA and CDR2 is SNTAGT. CDR3 nucleotide sequence: TGTGCCAGCAGTGTCCTAGCGGGCCCCACCGGGGAGCTGTTTTTT. This sequence encodes CASSVLAGPTGELFF.

The chain combines TRBV4-1 with TRBJ2-7, with D possibly TRBD2 on 6 matching bases. The V gene lost 0 bases and the J gene lost 6 bases, with 15 bases spanning the gap. From germline, CDR1 is MGHRA and CDR2 YSYEKL. There are 15 residues in the CDR3. The CDR3 protein is CASSQERGGLLEQYF. In DNA, the CDR3 is TGCGCCAGCAGCCAAGAAAGGGGTGGACTACTCGAGCAGTACTTC.

The genes are TRBV2 and TRBJ1-1; D is perhaps TRBD1 (5 bases). The CDR3 loop spans 14 amino acids. V was cut by 5 bases and J by 0 bases, with 10 bases left in between. The germline gives CDR1 SNHLY, CDR2 FYNNEI. The chain's CDR3 is CASSSGLLNTEAFF. In DNA form, the CDR3 reads TGTGCCAGCAGTTCGGGACTGCTGAACACTGAAGCTTTCTTT.

The chain couples TRBV15 to TRBJ2-7, with D possibly being TRBD2 (6 bases). Germline values: CDR1 LNHNV, CDR2 YYDKDF (reference sequence). The CDR3 consists of 17 residues. Trimming removed 1 base from V and 2 bases from J, with 18 bases in between. DNA of the CDR3: TGTGCCACCAGCAGAGCCTCTCTGGGCGGGACCACCTACGAGCAGTACTTC. The encoded protein is CATSRASLGGTTYEQYF.

V gene TRBV7-8 combines with J gene TRBJ2-5; no clear D. The ends were cut back, 6 bases at V and 4 bases at J, with 12 bases in the middle. CDR1 is SGHVS, CDR2 FQNEAQ, per germline. There are 13 residues in the CDR3. The chain's CDR3 is CASSRSLVETQYF. The CDR3 region has the DNA TGTGCCAGCAGTAGGTCGTTGGTAGAGACCCAGTACTTC.

This clonotype was seen a handful of times. The CDR3 bases are TGTGCCAGCAGCTGGGAGAATTCACCCCTCCACTTT. Its translation is CASSWENSPLHF. This sequence joins TRBV7-9 and TRBJ1-6; no reliable D call. With 4 bases removed from V and 7 bases from J, the gap between germline ends came to 5 bases. Germline values: CDR1 SEHNR, CDR2 FQNEAQ (reference sequence). The CDR3 has 12 amino acids. Based on the CDR3 plus reference TRBV7-9 and TRBJ1-6, the full variable domain is DTGVSQNPRHKITKRGQNVTFRCDPISEHNRLYWYRQTLGQGPEFLTYFQNEAQLEKSRLLSDRFSAERPKGSFSTLEIQRTEQGDSAMYLCASSWENSPLHFGNGTRLTVT.

This clonotype was counted many times. The chain recombines TRBV12-3 or TRBV12-4 with TRBJ2-5; maybe TRBD1 (6 bases). The CDR3 consists of 13 residues. The ends were cut back, 5 bases at V and 1 base at J, with 8 bases in the middle. Written as DNA, the CDR3 is TGTGCCAGCAGTAGGGGGTTCCAAGAGACCCAGTACTTC. This translates into CASSRGFQETQYF.

This clonotype has only a few counts. The chain has TRBV3-1 and TRBJ2-7; no clear D gene. Trimming took off 3 bases at V and 2 bases at J, with 8 bases between the two ends. Germline V gives CDR1 LGHDT, CDR2 YNNKEL (reference sequence). The CDR3 extends over 13 amino acids. The CDR3 DNA sequence: TGTGCCAGCAGCCAGCCAGCAACCTACGAGCAGTACTTC. Amino acid sequence: CASSQPATYEQYF.

This clonotype was detected only a few times. The chain is built from TRBV30 and TRBJ2-4; 8 nucleotides align to TRBD2. Trimming at V came to 0 bases and at J to 6 bases, leaving 7 bases not matched to a gene. Germline values: CDR1 GTSNPN, CDR2 SVGIG (reference sequence). The CDR3 extends over 15 amino acids. CDR3 amino acids: CAWSVLRGAGNIQYF. CDR3 DNA sequence: TGTGCCTGGAGTGTACTGCGGGGGGCTGGAAACATTCAGTACTTC.

The chain employs TRBV5-1 and TRBJ2-3; D ambiguous. V shed 4 bases and J shed 1 base, with 7 bases lying between them. Germline V gene sequence: CDR1 SGHRS, CDR2 YFSETQ. The CDR3 sequence is 13 residues long. The CDR3 nucleotides read TGCGCCAGCAGCCCCGTGGGCACAGATACGCAGTATTTT. This sequence encodes CASSPVGTDTQYF. Based on the CDR3 plus reference TRBV5-1 and TRBJ2-3, the full variable domain is KAGVTQTPRYLIKTRGQQVTLSCSPISGHRSVSWYQQTPGQGLQFLFEYFSETQRNKGNFPGRFSGRQFSNSRSEMNVSTLELGDSALYLCASSPVGTDTQYFGPGTRLTVL.

This clonotype was detected a few times. The chain employs TRBV7-3 and TRBJ2-3; perhaps TRBD2 as D (6 bases). The germline V gene has CDR1 SGHTA and CDR2 FQGTGA. Trimming left V 3 bases short and J 5 bases short, with 12 bases between. This CDR3 has 14 amino acids. CDR3 residues: CASSLSLAQDTQYF. The DNA for the CDR3 is TGTGCCAGCAGCTTGTCGCTAGCGCAAGATACGCAGTATTTT.

J is TRBJ2-1 and V is TRBV13, with 9 bases fitting TRBD1. This CDR3 spans 17 amino acids. Germline CDR1 PRHDT, CDR2 FYEKMQ (reference sequence). After removal of 5 bases from V and 8 bases from J, the junction contained 16 bases not matched to a gene. The CDR3 sequence is CASSPSTGGSFWDEQFF. The CDR3 nucleotides are TGTGCCAGCAGCCCGTCGACAGGGGGTTCGTTTTGGGATGAGCAGTTCTTC.

This clonotype was counted at least ten times. The chain couples TRBV7-8 to TRBJ2-1; no clear D. The germline gives CDR1 SGHVS, CDR2 FQNEAQ. Trimming shortened V by 1 base and J by 16 bases, and 14 bases separated the two germline ends. There are 12 residues in the CDR3. In nucleotides, the CDR3 is TGTGCCAGCAGCTTAGTTTTGGGGTTGACATTCTTC. The encoded protein is CASSLVLGLTFF.

The chain carries TRBV28 and TRBJ1-5; D is undetermined. V was clipped by 10 bases and J by 5 bases, with 18 bases between them. This CDR3 has 14 residues. The V gene's germline CDR1 is MDHEN and CDR2 SYDVKM. The CDR3 sequence: CAIARDFGDQPQHF. The DNA of the CDR3 is TGTGCCATAGCGCGTGATTTCGGGGATCAGCCCCAGCATTTT.

V gene TRBV9 combines with J gene TRBJ2-7; D might be TRBD1 (6 bases). The CDR3 contains 16 residues. With 0 bases removed from V and 1 base from J, the gap between germline ends came to 14 bases. Germline CDR1 and CDR2: SGDLS and YYNGEE. The CDR3 region is CASSVGTAVPSYEQYF. For the CDR3, the DNA is TGTGCCAGCAGCGTAGGGACAGCTGTTCCTTCCTACGAGCAGTACTTC.